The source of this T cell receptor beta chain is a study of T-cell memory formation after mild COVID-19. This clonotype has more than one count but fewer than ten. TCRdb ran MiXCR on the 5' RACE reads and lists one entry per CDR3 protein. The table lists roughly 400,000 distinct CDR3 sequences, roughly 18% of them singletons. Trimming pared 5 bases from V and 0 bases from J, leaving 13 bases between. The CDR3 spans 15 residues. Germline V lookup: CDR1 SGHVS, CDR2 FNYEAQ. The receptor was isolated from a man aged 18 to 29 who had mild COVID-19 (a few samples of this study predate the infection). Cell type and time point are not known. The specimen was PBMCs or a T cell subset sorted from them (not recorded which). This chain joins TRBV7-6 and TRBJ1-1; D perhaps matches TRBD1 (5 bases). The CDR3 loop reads CASSNRQTLNTEAFF. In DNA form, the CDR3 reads TGTGCCAGCAGCAATCGACAGACGTTGAACACTGAAGCTTTCTTT.